The sequence of this TCR beta chain was determined in a study of yellow fever vaccine responses in identical twins. Per the germline V gene, CDR1 is SGHVS and CDR2 is FQNEAQ. The V and J ends lost 1 base and 8 bases respectively, with 6 bases between them. The CDR3 totals 12 residues. TCRdb ran MiXCR on the RT-PCR reads and lists one entry per CDR3 protein. This sample has around 18,000 distinct CDR3 sequences; approximately 63% occur once, and the top ten carry about 8.4%. This clonotype was recorded once. The clonotype was recovered from a woman aged 18-29 years who received the yellow fever vaccine. The sequences come from T cells from blood (PBMCs), unsorted or a sorted subset (not recorded which), collected before or after yellow fever vaccination (not recorded which). The genes are TRBV7-8 and TRBJ1-5; no definite D call. The CDR3 loop is CASSLEFEPQHF. The CDR3 DNA reads TGTGCCAGCAGCTTAGAGTTTGAGCCCCAGCATTTT.